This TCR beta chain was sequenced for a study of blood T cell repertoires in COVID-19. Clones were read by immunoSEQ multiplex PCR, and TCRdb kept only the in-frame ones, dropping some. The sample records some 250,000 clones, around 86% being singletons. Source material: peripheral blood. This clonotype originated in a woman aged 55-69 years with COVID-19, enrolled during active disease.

CDR3 coding DNA: TGCGCCAGCAGCCCCCCGACAGGACCACTCCAAGAGACCCAGTACTTC. Its protein product is CASSPPTGPLQETQYF. This chain links TRBV4-1 with TRBJ2-5; possible D gene TRBD1, 6 bases. The CDR3 totals 16 residues. The germline V gene has CDR1 MGHRA and CDR2 YSYEKL. Between the trimmed V and J ends, which lost 4 bases and 1 base, there was a span of 16 bases.